The 31 T cell receptor beta chains presented below share a single source sample, sequenced in a study of cytomegalovirus exposure and HLA in healthy donors. PCR primers comprised 60 Vbeta and 13 Jbeta primers. Repertoires were generated with immunoSEQ multiplex PCR, while TCRdb's copy carries only in-frame clones and drops some. The table lists around 130,000 clones, about 66% of them singletons. The material sequenced was PBMCs. The receptors stem from a male donor in good health and CMV-seronegative.

This clone was recorded a few times. The chain employs TRBV28 and TRBJ2-5, with D perhaps TRBD2 (6 bases). The V gene lost 8 bases and the J gene lost 5 bases, with 18 bases spanning the gap. Germline V lookup: CDR1 MDHEN, CDR2 SYDVKM. The CDR3 runs to 14 residues. The CDR3 nucleotides read TGTGCCAGCCGTTCAGCGGGTTCCTTGGAGACCCAGTACTTC. It yields the protein CASRSAGSLETQYF.

The chain uses TRBV6-5 and TRBJ1-2, with D hard to call. V was trimmed by 7 bases and J by 4 bases, leaving 16 bases between them. CDR3 length: 14 amino acids. CDR1 is MNHEY and CDR2 is SVGAGI in the germline V gene. The CDR3 DNA is TGTGCCAGCAAAATGACGAGGGTTTCCTATGGCTACACCTTC. Translation: CASKMTRVSYGYTF.

In its sample, this clone was seen a few times. The rearrangement joins TRBV9 to TRBJ2-1; D unresolved. Germline V gene lookup returns CDR1 SGDLS and CDR2 YYNGEE. V was cut by 1 base and J by 4 bases, with 9 bases left in between. The CDR3 is 14 residues long. This CDR3 is CASSVFPQYNEQFF. DNA for the CDR3: TGTGCCAGCAGCGTATTCCCCCAGTACAATGAGCAGTTCTTC.

There are a few counts of this clone. The chain recombines TRBV5-6 with TRBJ2-1; possibly TRBD2 for D (6 bases). V lost 3 bases, J lost 7 bases, and 17 bases lay in between. In germline, CDR1 is SGHDT, CDR2 YYEEEE. The CDR3 runs to 15 residues. CDR3 region: CASSWGGPGLNEQFF. The CDR3 DNA is TGTGCCAGCAGCTGGGGAGGCCCAGGGTTGAATGAGCAGTTCTTC.

This clone was detected only once. This chain connects TRBV19 to TRBJ1-6, with TRBD1 identical over 10 bases. With V trimmed by 1 base and J by 10 bases, 7 bases remained unmatched. Germline V gene sequence: CDR1 LNHDA, CDR2 SQIVND (reference sequence). The length of the CDR3 is 16 residues. CDR3 DNA sequence: TGTGCCAGTAGTATAGTATATGGGACAGGGGTCTCACCCCTCCACTTT. Its protein product is CASSIVYGTGVSPLHF.

This clone was seen a few times. The chain couples TRBV5-1 to TRBJ2-7, with 12 bases matching TRBD2. The CDR3 runs to 18 residues. After removal of 4 bases from V and 2 bases from J, the junction contained 13 bases not matched to a gene. Germline V gene lookup returns CDR1 SGHRS and CDR2 YFSETQ. Here the CDR3 reads CASSTGLAGPSTPYEQYF. In DNA form, the CDR3 reads TGCGCCAGCAGCACCGGACTAGCGGGGCCCTCTACACCCTACGAGCAGTACTTC.

The CDR3 region is CASSPGQLTEAFF. For the CDR3, the DNA is TGCGCCAGCAGCCCGGGACAGCTTACTGAAGCTTTCTTT. The chain has TRBV4-1 and TRBJ1-1; TRBD1 aligns across 7 bases. The V and J ends lost 4 bases and 5 bases, in that order; junction bases with no gene match: 4. The germline gives CDR1 MGHRA, CDR2 YSYEKL. The CDR3 contains 13 residues.

V is TRBV10-1 and J is TRBJ2-5; 7 nucleotides line up with TRBD1. Per the germline V gene, CDR1 is WNHNN and CDR2 is SYGVQD (reference sequence). The length of the CDR3 is 14 residues. V gave up 8 bases and J gave up 3 bases; unmatched junction bases: 9. The CDR3 bases are TGCGCCAGCGCCACAGGGGTCTCGGAAGAGACCCAGTACTTC. Translating gives CASATGVSEETQYF.

Only a few counts were recorded for this clone. The genes are TRBV5-6 and TRBJ1-2; a possible D gene is TRBD1 (5 bases). The CDR3 totals 12 residues. The germline V and J ends were trimmed by 4 bases and 4 bases, with 8 bases remaining between them. CDR1 is SGHDT and CDR2 is YYEEEE in the germline V gene. CDR3 region: CASSPGSYGYTF. CDR3 DNA: TGTGCCAGCAGCCCAGGGTCCTATGGCTACACCTTC.

The rearrangement joins TRBV2 to TRBJ2-7; possible D gene TRBD1, 5 bases. V gave up 2 bases and J gave up 3 bases, with 8 bases separating them. CDR3 length equals 13 residues. Germline V gene lookup returns CDR1 SNHLY and CDR2 FYNNEI. CDR3 residues: CASSEQGYYEQYF. The CDR3 DNA reads TGTGCCAGCAGTGAACAGGGTTACTACGAGCAGTACTTC.

This chain links TRBV11-3 with TRBJ2-7; no definite D call. Trimming took 3 bases from V and 2 from J, leaving 14 bases between them. The CDR3 runs to 15 residues. Per the germline V gene, CDR1 is SGHNT and CDR2 is YENEEA. In nucleotides, the CDR3 is TGTGCCAGCAGCTTCGGAGCCTCCGAAACCTACGAGCAGTACTTC. This sequence encodes CASSFGASETYEQYF. Full variable domain (rest looked up from reference TRBV11-3 and TRBJ2-7): EAGVVQSPRYKIIEKKQPVAFWCNPISGHNTLYWYLQNLGQGPELLIRYENEEAVDDSQLPKDRFSAERLKGVDSTLKIQPAELGDSAVYLCASSFGASETYEQYFGPGTRLTVT.

The chain joins TRBV7-8 to TRBJ2-7; 8 positions agree with TRBD1. With V trimmed by 4 bases and J by 1 base, 6 bases remained unmatched. CDR3 length: 15 amino acids. Looked up from germline, CDR1 is SGHVS and CDR2 is FQNEAQ. This CDR3 reads CASSWGQVHSYEQYF. The DNA of the CDR3 is TGTGCCAGCAGCTGGGGACAGGTCCATTCCTACGAGCAGTACTTC. Using reference TRBV7-8 and TRBJ2-7 for the parts outside the CDR3, the full variable domain is GAGVSQSPRYKVAKRGQDVALRCDPISGHVSLFWYQQALGQGPEFLTYFQNEAQLDKSGLPSDRFFAERPEGSVSTLKIQRTQQEDSAVYLCASSWGQVHSYEQYFGPGTRLTVT.

The chain couples TRBV18 to TRBJ2-1; no definite D call. The germline V and J ends were trimmed by 8 bases and 0 bases, with 14 bases remaining between them. The CDR3 loop spans 15 amino acids. Germline assignment: CDR1 KGHSH and CDR2 LQKENI. CDR3 DNA sequence: TGTGCCAGCGCCCCGAGGAGTAGCTCCTACAATGAGCAGTTCTTC. Encoded protein: CASAPRSSSYNEQFF.

This sequence joins TRBV6-5 and TRBJ1-4; D not resolved. V shed 4 bases and J shed 7 bases, with 16 bases lying between them. The CDR3 covers 15 residues. Germline assignment: CDR1 MNHEY and CDR2 SVGAGI. CDR3 region: CASSSHPLSGEKLFF. CDR3 nucleotide sequence: TGTGCCAGCAGTTCCCATCCGTTATCGGGTGAAAAACTGTTTTTT.

There are a few counts of this clone. J is TRBJ2-1 and V is TRBV29-1, with 15 bases lining up with TRBD2. The germline V gene encodes CDR1 SQVTM and CDR2 ANQGSEA. V lost 7 bases to trimming and J lost 8 bases; unmatched junction nucleotides: 12. This CDR3 has 16 amino acids. The CDR3 here is CSAAGLAGGLVDEQFF. CDR3 DNA: TGCAGCGCAGCCGGACTAGCGGGGGGGCTGGTGGATGAGCAGTTCTTC.

This clone was counted only a few times. The chain links TRBV6-5 to TRBJ2-3, with D perhaps matching TRBD2 (6 bases). This CDR3 contains 12 residues. Germline V lookup: CDR1 MNHEY, CDR2 SVGAGI. V gave up 7 bases and J gave up 6 bases, with 11 bases separating them. CDR3 loop: CASMAGSDTQYF. The CDR3 region has the DNA TGTGCCAGCATGGCGGGAAGCGATACGCAGTATTTT.

The chain links TRBV7-9 to TRBJ2-1; weak D call: TRBD2 (5 bases). Germline V gives CDR1 SEHNR, CDR2 FQNEAQ (reference sequence). Trimming took 6 bases from V and 5 from J, leaving 17 bases between them. The CDR3 runs to 15 residues. CDR3 in amino acids: CASRPPLDFNNEQFF. In nucleotides, the CDR3 is TGTGCCAGCAGACCCCCGCTGGACTTCAACAATGAGCAGTTCTTC.

V is TRBV27 and J is TRBJ1-2, with D hard to call. V dropped 6 bases and J dropped 4 bases, with 15 bases sitting between them. CDR1 is MNHEY, CDR2 SMNVEV, per germline (reference sequence). The CDR3 runs 14 residues. The CDR3 region has the DNA TGTGCCAGCAGGGAGGCAGCTGGGCTCTATGGCTACACCTTC. It specifies CASREAAGLYGYTF.

The CDR3 spells CASSEQGVGETQYF. The CDR3 DNA reads as TGTGCCAGCAGCGAACAGGGGGTCGGAGAGACCCAGTACTTC. The V call is TRBV5-8, the J call TRBJ2-5; 8 positions agree with TRBD1. The junction had 6 bases not matched to a gene; V was cut back by 4 bases and J by 4 bases. The CDR3 covers 14 residues. Germline CDR1 reads SGHTS; CDR2 reads YDEGEE.

The count of this clone is one. This chain joins TRBV6-5 and TRBJ1-2; 9 nucleotides align to TRBD1. Unmatched junction bases numbered 2, after V lost 2 bases and J lost 1 base. The V gene's germline CDR1 is MNHEY and CDR2 SVGAGI. The CDR3 spans 15 residues. CDR3: CASSYGTGLNYGYTF. In nucleotides, the CDR3 is TGTGCCAGCAGTTACGGGACAGGGCTTAACTATGGCTACACCTTC.

This clone appeared a few times. The DNA of the CDR3 is TGTGCCAGCAGCCAAGATACAGGAAGGGAGACCCAGTACTTC. Its protein is CASSQDTGRETQYF. The chain recombines TRBV4-2 with TRBJ2-5, with D possibly matching TRBD1 (5 bases). Trimming took 0 bases from V and 5 from J, leaving 10 bases between them. CDR3 length: 14 residues. Germline CDR1 and CDR2: LGHNA and YNFKEQ.

The rearrangement uses TRBV27 and TRBJ1-2, with TRBD1 as a possible D gene (6 bases). The CDR3 is 14 residues long. V was cut by 9 bases and J by 4 bases, with 18 bases left in between. Germline lookup yields CDR1 MNHEY and CDR2 SMNVEV (reference sequence). DNA for the CDR3: TGTGCCAGTTCACGAAGTGGACAGACCTATGGCTACACCTTC. Amino acid sequence: CASSRSGQTYGYTF.

The chain recombines TRBV7-9 with TRBJ2-5, with D possibly matching TRBD1 (6 bases). The ends were cut back, 11 bases at V and 2 bases at J, with 15 bases in the middle. CDR1 and CDR2 (germline): SEHNR, FQNEAQ (reference sequence). The CDR3 is 13 amino acids. CDR3 bases: TGTGCCGCGGAACAGGGTTCACAAGAGACCCAGTACTTC. Translation gives CAAEQGSQETQYF.

This clone was counted a few times. At one end the junction does not follow the germline gene, possibly because of a read error. The chain links TRBV7-9 to TRBJ1-4; 9 nucleotides align to TRBD1. This CDR3 contains 16 residues. Germline assignment: CDR1 SEHNR and CDR2 FQNEAQ (reference sequence). CDR3 sequence (DNA): TGCGCCAGCAGCCAAGATAAGACAGGGGGTGGGGAAAAACTGTTTTTT. Translation: CASSQDKTGGGEKLFF.

The chain uses TRBV7-2 and TRBJ2-5; D gene uncertain. Germline V gene lookup returns CDR1 SGHTA and CDR2 FQGNSA. The CDR3 length is 14 residues. V was clipped by 1 base and J by 5 bases, with 11 bases between them. The CDR3 region is CASSLGASPETQYF. CDR3 DNA sequence: TGTGCCAGCAGCTTAGGTGCTAGTCCCGAGACCCAGTACTTC.

The chain combines TRBV15 with TRBJ1-1, with 9 bases fitting TRBD1. The CDR3 runs to 20 residues. V lost 1 base to trimming and J lost 0 bases; unmatched junction nucleotides: 15. Looked up from germline, CDR1 is LNHNV and CDR2 is YYDKDF (reference sequence). DNA for the CDR3: TGTGCCACCAGCAGAGCCCTCTTCAACAGGGGGCCGCTCATGAACACTGAAGCTTTCTTT. It yields the protein CATSRALFNRGPLMNTEAFF.

The chain carries TRBV11-3 and TRBJ2-7; D is uncertain. Germline-derived CDR1 and CDR2 are SGHNT and YENEEA. V gave up 5 bases and J gave up 7 bases, with 15 bases separating them. The CDR3 spans 13 residues. The CDR3 loop reads CASSPVSGSEQYF. CDR3 nucleotides: TGTGCCAGCAGCCCGGTATCCGGGTCTGAGCAGTACTTC.

This clone came up a few times. CDR3: CASMRGRGRTGELFF. DNA of the CDR3: TGTGCCAGTATGCGGGGACGGGGGAGGACCGGGGAGCTGTTTTTT. This rearrangement joins TRBV19 to TRBJ2-2; possible D gene TRBD2, 6 bases. Germline loops: CDR1 LNHDA, CDR2 SQIVND (reference sequence). This CDR3 spans 15 amino acids. V was clipped by 7 bases and J by 5 bases, with 17 bases between them.

V gene TRBV6-5 combines with J gene TRBJ2-1; TRBD2 is a possible D gene (6 bases). The V gene lost 6 bases and the J gene lost 2 bases, with 11 bases spanning the gap. Germline CDR1 is MNHEY and CDR2 is SVGAGI. The CDR3 consists of 14 residues. The CDR3 sequence is CASSQLATYNEQFF. CDR3 nucleotide sequence: TGTGCCAGCAGCCAACTAGCCACCTACAATGAGCAGTTCTTC.

This chain connects TRBV11-3 to TRBJ2-1; tentatively, D is TRBD1 (8 bases). V lost 5 bases to trimming and J lost 8 bases, with 13 bases between them. The CDR3 runs to 13 residues. The germline V gene encodes CDR1 SGHNT and CDR2 YENEEA. CDR3 nucleotide sequence: TGTGCCAGCAGCCCACAGGGGGGGTATGAGCAGTTCTTC. It translates to CASSPQGGYEQFF.

This clone has only one observation. The same CDR3 can be traced to other DNA sequences in this sample. The CDR3 loop reads CASSVDSSGANVLTF. Written as DNA, the CDR3 is TGTGCCAGCAGCGTAGATAGCTCTGGGGCCAACGTCCTGACTTTC. The J gene is TRBJ2-6, the V gene TRBV9; D not resolved. Trimming shortened V by 0 bases and J by 0 bases, and 4 bases separated the two germline ends. The germline gives CDR1 SGDLS, CDR2 YYNGEE. This CDR3 region has 15 residues.